The TCR beta chain described here comes from a study of T cell repertoires in cytomegalovirus infection. Study overall: Researchers turned to recently identified HLA-C-restricted CMV epitopes as well as well-studied HLA-B-restricted ones. Matching HLA type and CMV infection were both indicated by public TCR beta signatures.

This clonotype was seen a handful of times. Its antigen is currently unknown. Using its own MiXCR run on the reads, TCRdb lists one record per CDR3 protein. The sample lists approximately 910,000 distinct CDR3 sequences; roughly 30% were seen once. Study-wide results and caveats: HLA-C-restricted CMV-specific TCR beta clonotypes prevailed in the ex vivo response. Pooled public TCR beta family frequency picked out CMV carriers with the relevant HLA.

The CDR3 extends over 17 amino acids. J gave up 2 bases and V 3 bases, and 8 bases lay outside the gene matches. The germline V gene encodes CDR1 LGHNA and CDR2 YSLEER. The sequencing used cultured CD8+ T cells from PBMCs, collected from culture after CMV antigen stimulation. This chain connects TRBV4-3 to TRBJ2-7, with 12 bases fitting TRBD2. The source of this sequence is a human donor in good health (CMV status not recorded). Some clones in this sample may be carry-over from other donors' samples. The CDR3 here is CASSHPGLAGRPYEQYV. The CDR3, as DNA: TGCGCCAGCAGCCACCCAGGACTAGCGGGGAGACCCTACGAGCAGTACGTC.